This T cell receptor (beta chain) derives from a study of blood T cells in healthy people across ages (dated by TCRdb to between 2015 and 2016). In the study overall: In model experiments, template switching captured roughly one uniquely barcoded TCR beta cDNA molecule for every two T cells. To avoid experimental bias, donors of different ages were spread randomly across the sequencing lanes. Two additional independent replicas of 1 million unique cDNA reads from the same blood draw were analyzed for two donors (one aged 18 to 30 and one aged 80 or older). Four age groups were formed from the donors: young (average approximately 17 years), middle-aged (approximately 41), aged (around 62) and long-lived (around 80). The study measured age-related changes in TCR beta repertoire diversity using deep sequencing normalized with unique cDNA molecular identifiers. Study-wide findings and limitations: The CMV infection status of donors was not known, potentially confounding age-related changes in expanded clonotypes. As age increased, observed TCR beta diversity per million T cells dropped in a roughly linear way, and a significant reduction was already evident by age 40. Conclusive comparison of naive and antigen-experienced compartments was prevented by the profiling of bulk unsorted PBMCs. Compared with the aged group, more naive CD4+ T cells, fewer expanded clones and increased TCR diversity were shown by the long-lived group, suggesting age selection. Estimates of total diversity from one million sequenced T cells were regarded as lower bounds and underestimates. The percentage of naive T cells measured by flow cytometry correlated strongly with observed TCR beta diversity.

As for this clonotype: Its binding antigen is unknown. No base-level quality is on record; no much larger clone is a single base apart.

The 39 donors, aged roughly 6 to 90 years, were systemically healthy Caucasian individuals from Russia. Roughly 9 milliliters of peripheral blood were drawn from each donor into EDTA-treated Vacutainer tubes. Ficoll-Paque density-gradient centrifugation was used to isolate PBMCs, with at least 6.5 million per sample. Trizol reagent was used to extract total RNA from PBMCs, with at least 5 micrograms per sample. Naive CD45RAhigh/CD27high T cell percentages were measured by flow cytometry on a PBMC aliquot from every donor. Libraries were prepared through 5' RACE. The sample was run on an Illumina HiSeq 2500. A second roughly 7 to 11 cycle PCR used a sample-barcoded 5' primer and a J-beta primer mix. Each TCR beta cDNA molecule received a unique molecular identifier from a template-switch 5' adaptor carrying 12 random nucleotides. At least 2.5 million CDR3-containing paired-end reads were obtained from each sample. First-strand cDNA synthesis was performed from all RNA using the Mint cDNA synthesis kit, with priming by a TRBC-specific oligonucleotide. Following uracil-DNA glycosylase treatment, all cDNA underwent a first 18-cycle PCR with the universal primers M1SS and BC2_uni_R. On the study's bioinformatics: Each sample was normalized by randomly selecting 1 million high-quality reads, each carrying a distinct molecular identifier. Instead of being binned into consensus sequences, reads with shared molecular identifiers were discarded. MiTCR, set to a Q25 quality threshold and the strictest error-elimination algorithm, was used for CDR3 identification, clonotype clustering and error correction. A nonparametric unseen species model using Euler transformation provided a lower-bound estimate of total TCR beta diversity. TCRdb reworked the public reads: Q25 trimming with fastp, MiXCR clone assembly, productive beta chains retained. Each CDR3 protein appears once, grouped with its most common genes and DNA. Clone size and V and J calls follow TCRdb, not the original study. This sample has about 1.1 million distinct CDR3 sequences in its table, and approximately 38% of those were observed once. The ten largest clones represent 13% of the sample.

There are 15 amino acids in the CDR3, from cysteine to phenylalanine inclusive. Left in the record is the CDR3 DNA by itself, 45 bases read in frame from the first base. CDR1 and CDR2, per the germline V gene, are SGDLS and YYNGEE. The chain uses TRBV9 and TRBJ2-1, and 11 bases in between align with TRBD2. The end of the DNA is better explained by TRBJ2-7, so the J call may be wrong. Sequenced input: blood. This receptor was taken from a man aged 18 to 29 in good health. At the DNA level, the sequence is TGTGCCAGCGGAGGGGGACTAGCGGATTACAATGAGCAGTACTTC. Its translation reads: CASGGGLADYNEQYF.